This section outlines one T cell receptor (beta chain) sequence together with its context. The antigen remains unidentified. Sequencing used immunoSEQ multiplex PCR; TCRdb keeps in-frame clones, though not all of them. The table includes fewer than 60,000 clones, roughly 92% detected once. CDR1 is SGHRS, CDR2 YFSETQ, per germline. The CDR3 consists of 12 residues. V was cut by 6 bases and J by 5 bases, with 11 bases left in between. These data come from a study of siplizumab effects on memory and regulatory T cells. Whole-study findings and limits: Proliferating Tregs taken from siplizumab cultures were not shown to have a confirmed suppressive function. The diversity of naive T cells seemed greater than that of memory cells, and their alloresponse contribution seemed major.

The sample taken for sequencing was CD8+ T cells sorted from blood. The sequence came from a human donor in good health. The J gene is TRBJ1-1, the V gene TRBV5-1, with D maybe TRBD1 (6 bases). CDR3 sequence: CASKQGGTEAFF. CDR3 coding DNA: TGCGCCAGCAAACAGGGTGGGACTGAAGCTTTCTTT.